This T cell receptor (beta chain) was captured by sequencing in a study of Ad26.COV2.S vaccination and SARS-CoV-2 variants. Treatment in this sample: 15 to 20 received Ad26.COV2.S at low or high dose, single or two shots; roughly five received placebo; per-sample allocation not given. Each sample was drawn 63 days after the first injection (of vaccine or placebo). Clones were read by immunoSEQ multiplex PCR, and TCRdb kept only the in-frame ones, dropping some. The sample contains around 450,000 clones, roughly 87% of which appear only once. The germline V and J ends were trimmed by 4 bases and 9 bases, with 16 bases remaining between them. Germline V gene sequence: CDR1 PRHDT, CDR2 FYEKMQ (reference sequence). CDR3 length: 15 residues.

The source of this sequence is a person between 18 and 65 years old who received the Ad26.COV2.S COVID-19 vaccine or a placebo. The source was peripheral blood, collected in a trial of Ad26.COV2.S vaccine versus placebo. The chain joins TRBV13 to TRBJ1-6; no reliable D call. The CDR3 loop reads CASSSPPRGFSPLHF. DNA of the CDR3: TGTGCCAGCAGCTCCCCCCCCCGAGGGTTTTCACCCCTCCACTTT.